This TCR beta chain comes out of a study of CD8 T cells in ankylosing spondylitis. This clonotype has ten or more counts. Its antigen is unidentified. General study results and limits: It was reported that disease-linked clones were significantly enriched in matched ankylosing spondylitis synovial fluid. In peripheral blood, disease-linked CD8+ clones occurred at relatively low frequencies.

With V trimmed by 6 bases and J by 5 bases, 10 bases remained unmatched. This CDR3 region has 14 residues. CDR1 and CDR2 from the germline V gene are DFQATT and SNEGSKA (reference sequence). Scientists made TCR beta libraries using quantitative 5'-RACE with molecular barcodes. TCRdb fed the 5' RACE reads into MiXCR, producing one record per CDR3 protein. Among a few hundred thousand distinct CDR3 sequences listed, around 18% were seen once. This sequence originates from a male donor with ankylosing spondylitis or in good health (not recorded which). What was sequenced was blood, either unsorted or a sorted T cell fraction (not recorded which). The chain joins TRBV20-1 to TRBJ2-5, with 9 bases identical to TRBD2. The CDR3 DNA sequence: TGCAGTGCGAATACCGGGACTAGCATGGAGACCCAGTACTTC. Translating gives CSANTGTSMETQYF.